This note documents a single TCR beta chain sequence. The target antigen is unknown. The data originate from a study of T cell responses to AZD1222 COVID-19 vaccine. The germline CDR1 and CDR2 sequences are MNHEY and SVGAGI. V was trimmed by 2 bases and J by 5 bases, leaving 18 bases between them. CDR3 length: 16 residues. Clones were read by immunoSEQ multiplex PCR, and TCRdb kept only the in-frame ones, dropping some. The sample contains 150,000 to 200,000 clones, 92% of which appear only once. Study findings and constraints: CD4 TCRs linked to vaccination spanned spike, dominating at 160-218 and 743-854.

The material was peripheral blood, obtained 28 days after the second AZD1222 dose. The chain is built from TRBV6-5 and TRBJ1-1; the D gene is possibly TRBD1 (6 bases). The receptor comes from an adult who received the AZD1222 COVID-19 vaccine. The DNA of the CDR3 is TGTGCCAGCAGTTACCCCCGGAAAGGGGGAATGACTGAAGCTTTCTTT. Its protein is CASSYPRKGGMTEAFF.